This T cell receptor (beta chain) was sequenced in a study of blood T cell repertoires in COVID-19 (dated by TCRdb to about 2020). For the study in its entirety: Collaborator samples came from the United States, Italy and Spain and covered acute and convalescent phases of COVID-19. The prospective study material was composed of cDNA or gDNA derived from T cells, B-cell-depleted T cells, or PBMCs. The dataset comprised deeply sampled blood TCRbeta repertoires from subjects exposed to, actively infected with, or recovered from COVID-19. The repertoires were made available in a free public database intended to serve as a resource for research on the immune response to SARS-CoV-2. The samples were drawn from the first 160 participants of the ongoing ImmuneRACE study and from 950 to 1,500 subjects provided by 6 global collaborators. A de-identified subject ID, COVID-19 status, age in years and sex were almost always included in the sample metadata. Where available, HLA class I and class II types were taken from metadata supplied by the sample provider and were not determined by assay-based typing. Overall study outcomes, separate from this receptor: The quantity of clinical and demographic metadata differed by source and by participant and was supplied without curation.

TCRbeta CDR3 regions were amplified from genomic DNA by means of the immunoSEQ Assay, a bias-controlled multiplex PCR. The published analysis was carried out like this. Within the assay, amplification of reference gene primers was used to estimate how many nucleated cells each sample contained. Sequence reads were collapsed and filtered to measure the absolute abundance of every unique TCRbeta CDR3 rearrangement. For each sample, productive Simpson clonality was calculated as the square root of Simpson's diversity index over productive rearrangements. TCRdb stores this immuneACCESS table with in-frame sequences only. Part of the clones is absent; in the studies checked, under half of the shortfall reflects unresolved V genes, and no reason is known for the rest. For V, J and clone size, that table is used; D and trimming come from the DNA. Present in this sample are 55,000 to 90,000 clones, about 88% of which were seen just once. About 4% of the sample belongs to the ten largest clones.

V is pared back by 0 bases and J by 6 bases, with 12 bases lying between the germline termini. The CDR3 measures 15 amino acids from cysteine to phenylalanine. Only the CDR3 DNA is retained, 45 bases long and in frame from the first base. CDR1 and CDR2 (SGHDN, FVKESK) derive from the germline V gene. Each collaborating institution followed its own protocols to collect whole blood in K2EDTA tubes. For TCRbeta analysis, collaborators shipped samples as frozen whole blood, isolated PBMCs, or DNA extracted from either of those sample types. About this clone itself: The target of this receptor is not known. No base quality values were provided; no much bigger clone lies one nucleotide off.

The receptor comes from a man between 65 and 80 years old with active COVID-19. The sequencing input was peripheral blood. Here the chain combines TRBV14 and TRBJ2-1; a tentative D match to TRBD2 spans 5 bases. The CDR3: CASSQDLLARNEQFF. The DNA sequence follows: TGTGCCAGCAGCCAAGATCTCCTAGCCCGCAATGAGCAGTTCTTC. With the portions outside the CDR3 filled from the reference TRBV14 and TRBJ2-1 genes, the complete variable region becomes EAGVTQFPSHSVIEKGQTVTLRCDPISGHDNLYWYRRVMGKEIKFLLHFVKESKQDESGMPNNRFLAERTGGTYSTLKVQPAELEDSGVYFCASSQDLLARNEQFFGPGTRLTVL.